This entry describes one TCR beta chain. What it binds is unknown. The data derive from a study of cytomegalovirus exposure and HLA in healthy donors. Study in general: There were a few hundred genotyped donors. Of these, about 86% fell in the genetic ancestry cluster associated with self-reported Caucasian donors.

General observations from the study: Most subjects' HLA-A and HLA-B alleles were reportedly predicted from TCR beta sequences. A later examination showed that TCR association rates differed by HLA locus, with DRB1 most and HLA-C fewest. Reports described diagnosis of cytomegalovirus status by the classifier as highly specific and sensitive.

CDR3 size: 15 residues. CDR1 is SGHDN, CDR2 FVKESK, per germline. With V trimmed by 4 bases and J by 0 bases, 3 bases remained unmatched. The PCR used 60 Vbeta and 13 Jbeta primers. The repertoire was sequenced with immunoSEQ multiplex PCR; TCRdb's copy has only in-frame clones and lacks some. The sample holds under 200,000 clones, approximately 80% seen once. This clonotype was obtained from a male donor in good health and CMV-seropositive. The sequencing sample was made of PBMCs. The chain combines TRBV14 with TRBJ2-4; 7 nucleotides align to TRBD1. CDR3 residues: CASSRQGSAKNIQYF. The CDR3, as DNA: TGTGCCAGCAGCCGACAGGGTTCAGCCAAAAACATTCAGTACTTC.